Included here is one TCR beta chain sequence, with context. Its antigen is unknown. Negative isolation was applied to CD8+ and CD4+ T cells, and FACS enrichment was applied to TEMRA cells. These data come from a study of CD8 T cells in Susac syndrome. V lost 0 bases to trimming and J lost 1 base, with 7 bases between them. The germline V gene has CDR1 DFQATT and CDR2 SNEGSKA (reference sequence). This CDR3 region has 13 residues. Study findings and constraints: TCR sequencing and HLA analysis covered a relatively small number of individuals.

Random hexamers were used to reverse transcribe roughly 0.45 to 1 ug of RNA. TCRdb used MiXCR to reprocess the immunoSEQ multiplex PCR reads, holding one entry per CDR3 protein. Of fewer than 90,000 distinct CDR3 sequences detected, roughly 92% appear once; the ten largest clones hold roughly 0.47%. The chain employs TRBV20-1 and TRBJ2-7, with D possibly being TRBD2 (6 bases). Sequencing was carried out using CD8+ T cells from PBMCs. The TCR sequence derives from a human donor with Susac syndrome. DNA of the CDR3: TGCAGTGCTAGAGAGGGACTGTCCTACGAGCAGTACTTC. Its protein product is CSAREGLSYEQYF.